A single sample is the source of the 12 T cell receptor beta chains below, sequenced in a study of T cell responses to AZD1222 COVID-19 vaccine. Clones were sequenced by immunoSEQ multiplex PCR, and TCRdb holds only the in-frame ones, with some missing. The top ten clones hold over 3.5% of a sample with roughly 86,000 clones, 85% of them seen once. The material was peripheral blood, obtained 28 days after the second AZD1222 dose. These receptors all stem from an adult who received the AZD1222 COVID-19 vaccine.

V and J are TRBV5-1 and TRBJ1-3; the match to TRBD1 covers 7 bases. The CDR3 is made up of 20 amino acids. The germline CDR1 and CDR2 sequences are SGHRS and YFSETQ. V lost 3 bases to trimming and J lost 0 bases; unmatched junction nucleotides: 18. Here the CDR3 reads CASSWDRARGFGASGNTIYF. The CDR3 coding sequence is TGCGCCAGCAGCTGGGACCGGGCCAGGGGGTTTGGGGCCTCTGGAAACACCATATATTTT.

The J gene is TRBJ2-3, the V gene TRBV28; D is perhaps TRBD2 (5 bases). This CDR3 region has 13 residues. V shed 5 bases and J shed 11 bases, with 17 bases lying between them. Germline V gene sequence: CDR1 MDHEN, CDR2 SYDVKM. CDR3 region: CASSQFPDRGQYF. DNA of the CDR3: TGTGCCAGCAGTCAATTCCCCGATCGGGGGCAGTATTTT.

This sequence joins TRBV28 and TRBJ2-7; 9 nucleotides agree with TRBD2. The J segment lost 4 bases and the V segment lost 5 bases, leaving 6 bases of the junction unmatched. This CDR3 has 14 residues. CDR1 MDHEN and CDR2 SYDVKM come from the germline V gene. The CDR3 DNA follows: TGTGCCAGCAGTCTACTAGCGGGCCGATACGAGCAGTACTTC. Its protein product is CASSLLAGRYEQYF.

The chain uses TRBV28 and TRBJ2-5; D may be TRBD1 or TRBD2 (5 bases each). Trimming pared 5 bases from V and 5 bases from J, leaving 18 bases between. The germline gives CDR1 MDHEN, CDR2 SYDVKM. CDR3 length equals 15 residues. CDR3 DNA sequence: TGTGCCAGCAGTCCAGGACCGGGGACCCGGGAGACCCAGTACTTC. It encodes CASSPGPGTRETQYF.

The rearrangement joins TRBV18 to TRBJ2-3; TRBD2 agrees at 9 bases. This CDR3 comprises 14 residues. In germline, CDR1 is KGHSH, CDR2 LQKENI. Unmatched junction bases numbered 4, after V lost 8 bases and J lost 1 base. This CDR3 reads CASAPSGGTDTQYF. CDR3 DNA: TGTGCCAGCGCCCCTAGCGGGGGCACAGATACGCAGTATTTT. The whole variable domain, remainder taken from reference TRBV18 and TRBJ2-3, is NAGVMQNPRHLVRRRGQEARLRCSPMKGHSHVYWYRQLPEEGLKFMVYLQKENIIDESGMPKERFSAEFPKEGPSILRIQQVVRGDSAAYFCASAPSGGTDTQYFGPGTRLTVL.

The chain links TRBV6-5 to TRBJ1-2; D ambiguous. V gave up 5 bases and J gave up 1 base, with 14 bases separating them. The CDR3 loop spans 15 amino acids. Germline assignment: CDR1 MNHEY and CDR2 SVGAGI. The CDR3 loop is CASSNPTLLNYGYTF. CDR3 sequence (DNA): TGTGCCAGCAGTAACCCTACTCTTCTTAACTATGGCTACACCTTC.

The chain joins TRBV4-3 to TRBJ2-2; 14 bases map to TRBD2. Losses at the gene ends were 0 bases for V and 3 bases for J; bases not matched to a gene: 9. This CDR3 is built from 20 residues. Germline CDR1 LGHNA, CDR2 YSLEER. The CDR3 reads CASSQDQVGTSGSYTGELFF. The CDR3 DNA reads TGCGCCAGCAGCCAAGATCAGGTCGGGACTAGCGGGAGCTACACCGGGGAGCTGTTTTTT.

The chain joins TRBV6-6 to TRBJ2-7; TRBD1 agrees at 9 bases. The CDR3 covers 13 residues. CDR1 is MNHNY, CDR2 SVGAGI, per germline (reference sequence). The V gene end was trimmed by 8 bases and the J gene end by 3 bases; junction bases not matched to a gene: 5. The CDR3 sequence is CASYGTGSYEQYF. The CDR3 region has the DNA TGTGCCAGCTACGGGACAGGGAGCTACGAGCAGTACTTC.

The CDR3 DNA sequence: TGTGCCAGCAGTTTAGGTTGGCTAGCAGGTTTCGGTTCTGATGAGCAGTTCTTC. It yields the protein CASSLGWLAGFGSDEQFF. V and J are TRBV27 and TRBJ2-1; a possible D gene is TRBD2 (5 bases). The V end lost 2 bases, the J end lost 8 bases, and 25 bases lay between the germline ends. CDR1 and CDR2 (germline): MNHEY, SMNVEV (reference sequence). The CDR3 is 18 amino acids.

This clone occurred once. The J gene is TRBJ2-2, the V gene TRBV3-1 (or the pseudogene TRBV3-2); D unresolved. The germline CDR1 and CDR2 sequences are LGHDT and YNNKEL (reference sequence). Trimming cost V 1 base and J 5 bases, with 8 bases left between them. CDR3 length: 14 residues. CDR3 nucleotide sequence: TGTGCCAGCAGCCAAGGTGTGCAAACCGGGGAGCTGTTTTTT. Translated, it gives CASSQGVQTGELFF.

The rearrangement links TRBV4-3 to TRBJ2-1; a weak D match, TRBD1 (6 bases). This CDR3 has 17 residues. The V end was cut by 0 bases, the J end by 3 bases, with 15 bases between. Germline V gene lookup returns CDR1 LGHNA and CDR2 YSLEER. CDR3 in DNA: TGCGCCAGCAGCCAAGATAATTGGGACATTGACTACAATGAGCAGTTCTTC. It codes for CASSQDNWDIDYNEQFF.

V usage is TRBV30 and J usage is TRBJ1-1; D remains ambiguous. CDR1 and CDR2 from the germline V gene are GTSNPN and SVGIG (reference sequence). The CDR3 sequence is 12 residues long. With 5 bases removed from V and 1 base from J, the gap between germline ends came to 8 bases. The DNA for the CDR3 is TGTGCCTGGGTCCTTCAGAACACTGAAGCTTTCTTT. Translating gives CAWVLQNTEAFF.